Shown below are 29 T cell receptor beta chains from a single sample sequenced in a study of shared clonotypes between healthy human individuals. Using immunoSEQ multiplex PCR, the repertoire was profiled, and TCRdb retains in-frame clones only, with some absent. The data show around 1.9 million clones, over 85% seen once. CD45RO negativity and positive selection for CCR7 defined naive CD8 cells, a population that excluded terminally differentiated effector memory CD45RA+ cells. The sample was naive CD8+ T cells from PBMCs. The receptors here all came from a man aged 18 to 35 in good health. Some clones in this sample may be carry-over from other donors' samples.

The CDR3 DNA reads as TGTGCCAGCAGCCTTTGGGGGCGTCCCAAGGGCAAAAACATTCAGTACTTC. Amino acids: CASSLWGRPKGKNIQYF. The gene calls are TRBV11-2 and TRBJ2-4; D might be TRBD1 (6 bases). Trimming left V 5 bases short and J 3 bases short, with 20 bases between. The V gene's germline CDR1 is SGHAT and CDR2 FQNNGV. The CDR3 loop spans 17 amino acids.

In its sample, this clone was seen once. The chain is built from TRBV27 and TRBJ2-7; 7 nucleotides align to TRBD1. Germline assignment: CDR1 MNHEY and CDR2 SMNVEV (reference sequence). V shed 0 bases, J shed 5 bases, and the junction held 7 bases outside the gene matches. There are 15 residues in the CDR3. CDR3 coding DNA: TGTGCCAGCAGTTTATCAGCCACGACAGGGCACGAGCAGTACTTC. This sequence encodes CASSLSATTGHEQYF.

This clone was recorded once. The chain carries TRBV7-7 and TRBJ2-2; TRBD2 is a possible D gene (5 bases). V was shortened by 5 bases and J by 5 bases, with 15 bases between the two germline ends. The length of the CDR3 is 15 residues. Germline V gene data show CDR1 as SSHAT and CDR2 as FNYEAQ (reference sequence). The CDR3 is CASSGSNSGTGELFF. CDR3 bases: TGTGCCAGCAGCGGGAGCAACTCGGGAACCGGGGAGCTGTTTTTT.

The sample holds one count of this clone. The chain joins TRBV29-1 to TRBJ2-7, with 7 bases matching TRBD2. The CDR3 spans 15 residues. Germline V lookup: CDR1 SQVTM, CDR2 ANQGSEA. With V trimmed by 6 bases and J by 2 bases, 13 bases remained unmatched. The CDR3 here is CSVETGTKGTYEQYF. In DNA form, the CDR3 reads TGCAGCGTGGAAACCGGGACTAAAGGGACCTACGAGCAGTACTTC.

V and J are TRBV9 and TRBJ1-6; perhaps TRBD1 as D (5 bases). This CDR3 is built from 14 residues. Trimming shortened V by 3 bases and J by 7 bases, and 11 bases separated the two germline ends. Germline V CDR1 and CDR2: SGDLS, YYNGEE. Written as DNA, the CDR3 is TGTGCCAGCAGCGCCGAGGGGTGGAATTCACCCCTCCACTTT. This gives the protein CASSAEGWNSPLHF.

The chain uses TRBV6-6 and TRBJ2-2; 7 positions match TRBD2. This CDR3 is built from 16 residues. Germline CDR1 MNHNY, CDR2 SVGAGI (reference sequence). V shed 6 bases and J 4 bases; nucleotides not matched to a gene: 11. This CDR3 is CASSPLSGGGTGELFF. Here the CDR3 DNA reads TGTGCCAGCAGCCCTCTGTCTGGCGGGGGCACCGGGGAGCTGTTTTTT.

The chain is built from TRBV6-5 and TRBJ2-6, with D maybe TRBD1 (6 bases). V was clipped by 7 bases and J by 0 bases, with 10 bases between them. Germline assignment: CDR1 MNHEY and CDR2 SVGAGI. The CDR3 spans 15 residues. The CDR3 loop reads CASTADSSGANVLTF. CDR3 in DNA: TGTGCCAGCACCGCGGACAGCTCTGGGGCCAACGTCCTGACTTTC.

The chain joins TRBV19 to TRBJ2-5, with D possibly being TRBD1 or TRBD2 (5 bases each). The germline gives CDR1 LNHDA, CDR2 SQIVND (reference sequence). The CDR3 spans 16 residues. Trimming took 5 bases from V and 4 from J, leaving 20 bases between them. CDR3 region: CASSPGRAKLGETQYF. CDR3 DNA sequence: TGTGCCAGTAGTCCGGGGCGGGCTAAGTTGGGAGAGACCCAGTACTTC. Filled out from reference TRBV19 and TRBJ2-5, the complete variable domain reads DGGITQSPKYLFRKEGQNVTLSCEQNLNHDAMYWYRQDPGQGLRLIYYSQIVNDFQKGDIAEGYSVSREKKESFPLTVTSAQKNPTAFYLCASSPGRAKLGETQYFGPGTRLLVL.

This rearrangement joins TRBV4-3 to TRBJ2-7; weak D call: TRBD1 (6 bases). V was cut by 5 bases and J by 0 bases, with 11 bases left in between. The CDR3 totals 14 residues. Per the germline V gene, CDR1 is LGHNA and CDR2 is YSLEER. DNA for the CDR3: TGCGCCAGCAGCGAAACAGGGTTCTCCTACGAGCAGTACTTC. Translation gives CASSETGFSYEQYF.

The chain combines TRBV5-1 with TRBJ2-7, with TRBD2 matching over 13 bases. The V gene's germline CDR1 is SGHRS and CDR2 YFSETQ. The J segment lost 4 bases and the V segment lost 4 bases, leaving 8 bases of the junction unmatched. The CDR3 loop spans 16 amino acids. The DNA of the CDR3 is TGCGCCAGCAGCGCCGGACTAGCGGGAGTGTTATACGAGCAGTACTTC. This gives the protein CASSAGLAGVLYEQYF.

The genes are TRBV19 and TRBJ2-7; no definite D call. The germline V gene encodes CDR1 LNHDA and CDR2 SQIVND (reference sequence). This CDR3 has 15 amino acids. V was cut by 4 bases and J by 2 bases, with 15 bases left in between. CDR3 residues: CASSTRAGVPYEQYF. The CDR3 DNA is TGTGCCAGTAGTACCCGGGCAGGAGTTCCCTACGAGCAGTACTTC.

The chain employs TRBV2 and TRBJ2-7; D is undetermined. V lost 7 bases to trimming and J lost 2 bases, with 12 bases between them. Germline V gene lookup returns CDR1 SNHLY and CDR2 FYNNEI. The CDR3 runs 13 residues. The CDR3 DNA is TGTGCCAGCAACTCGGCAGACACCTACGAGCAGTACTTC. Its protein is CASNSADTYEQYF.

The chain is built from TRBV6-4 and TRBJ1-5; D gene uncertain. Germline V CDR1 and CDR2: MRHNA, SNTAGT. The CDR3 runs 13 residues. Trimming pared 3 bases from V and 5 bases from J, leaving 8 bases between. Written as DNA, the CDR3 is TGTGCCAGCAGTGAATGGGCCGATCAGCCCCAGCATTTT. It specifies CASSEWADQPQHF.

This chain joins TRBV14 and TRBJ1-3, with D hard to call. Germline-derived CDR1 and CDR2 are SGHDN and FVKESK. V was trimmed by 4 bases and J by 2 bases, leaving 9 bases between them. The CDR3 consists of 14 residues. The CDR3 bases are TGTGCCAGCAGCCGTTGGCAGGCTGGAAACACCATATATTTT. It translates to CASSRWQAGNTIYF.

The rearrangement links TRBV6-1 to TRBJ2-7; perhaps TRBD2 as D (5 bases). V was shortened by 4 bases and J by 1 base, with 11 bases between the two germline ends. Germline CDR1 MNHNS, CDR2 SASEGT. The CDR3 covers 14 residues. As DNA, the CDR3 is TGTGCCAGCAGTGGAGGGCGGCGGTCCTACGAGCAGTACTTC. Translation gives CASSGGRRSYEQYF.

The V and J genes are TRBV5-1 and TRBJ1-1; TRBD1 aligns across 7 bases. J was trimmed by 7 bases and V by 0 bases; bases with no gene match: 3. CDR1 and CDR2 (germline): SGHRS, YFSETQ. The CDR3 covers 13 residues. In DNA, the CDR3 is TGCGCCAGCAGCTTGGCAGGGACAGTTGAAGCTTTCTTT. The encoded protein is CASSLAGTVEAFF.

This sequence joins TRBV27 and TRBJ2-1; D remains ambiguous. The CDR3 runs 16 residues. The ends were cut back, 3 bases at V and 0 bases at J, with 12 bases in the middle. The germline gives CDR1 MNHEY, CDR2 SMNVEV (reference sequence). CDR3 coding DNA: TGTGCCAGCAGTTTTCAGGCACCCCACTCCTACAATGAGCAGTTCTTC. Translation gives CASSFQAPHSYNEQFF.

The V gene is TRBV27, the J gene TRBJ2-1; a weak D match, TRBD2 (6 bases). The CDR3 extends over 13 amino acids. V lost 10 bases to trimming and J lost 4 bases, with 14 bases between them. Germline CDR1 MNHEY, CDR2 SMNVEV (reference sequence). The CDR3 region is CATWGSGYNEQFF. CDR3 in DNA: TGTGCCACCTGGGGTAGCGGATACAATGAGCAGTTCTTC.

The chain recombines TRBV27 with TRBJ2-1; the D gene is possibly TRBD2 (7 bases). CDR3 size: 15 residues. Looked up from germline, CDR1 is MNHEY and CDR2 is SMNVEV (reference sequence). V lost 5 bases and J lost 1, with 12 bases in between. The CDR3 region is CASSRGGGSYNEQFF. For the CDR3, the DNA is TGTGCCAGCAGTAGAGGGGGAGGGTCCTACAATGAGCAGTTCTTC.

The chain uses TRBV10-2 and TRBJ2-7; D could derive from TRBD1 or TRBD2 (5 bases each). The CDR3 sequence is 12 residues long. Germline V gives CDR1 WSHSY, CDR2 SAAADI. V lost 2 bases and J lost 7, with 9 bases in between. For the CDR3, the DNA is TGCGCCAGCAGTGAGCCGGGGCTAGAGCAGTACTTC. This sequence encodes CASSEPGLEQYF.

This chain joins TRBV2 and TRBJ1-1; 10 nucleotides align to TRBD1. CDR3 size: 15 residues. V lost 6 bases and J lost 1; bases outside the gene matches: 5. CDR1 SNHLY and CDR2 FYNNEI come from the germline V gene. This CDR3 is CASRRTGGTNTEAFF. Written as DNA, the CDR3 is TGTGCCAGCAGACGGACAGGGGGGACGAACACTGAAGCTTTCTTT.

This rearrangement joins TRBV15 to TRBJ1-1; a possible D gene is TRBD1 (6 bases). Germline CDR1 LNHNV, CDR2 YYDKDF (reference sequence). The CDR3 consists of 14 residues. Trimming took off 1 base at V and 3 bases at J, with 9 bases between the two ends. CDR3 in amino acids: CATSRGTGHTEAFF. The CDR3 DNA follows: TGTGCCACCAGCAGAGGCACAGGGCACACTGAAGCTTTCTTT.

A note on this clone: This specimen includes other DNA sequences encoding the same CDR3. The chain employs TRBV11-2 and TRBJ2-7; D call uncertain. The length of the CDR3 is 13 residues. Germline CDR1 is SGHAT and CDR2 is FQNNGV. Trimming pared 0 bases from V and 3 bases from J, leaving 6 bases between. For the CDR3, the DNA is TGTGCCAGCAGCTTAGATCGAGGCTACGAGCAGTACTTC. Protein: CASSLDRGYEQYF.

CDR3 amino acids: CASSEGGAYEKLFF. CDR3 DNA sequence: TGTGCCAGCAGTGAAGGCGGAGCATATGAAAAACTGTTTTTT. V is TRBV6-1 and J is TRBJ1-4; D is unresolved. V lost 1 base and J lost 6, with 9 bases in between. Germline assignment: CDR1 MNHNS and CDR2 SASEGT. This CDR3 has 14 residues.

V and J are TRBV28 and TRBJ2-5, with 11 bases identical to TRBD2. This CDR3 is built from 16 residues. Trimming at V came to 5 bases and at J to 1 base, leaving 6 bases not matched to a gene. Germline-derived CDR1 and CDR2 are MDHEN and SYDVKM. The CDR3: CASSNLGTSGQETQYF. CDR3 sequence (DNA): TGTGCCAGCAGTAATCTTGGGACTAGCGGCCAAGAGACCCAGTACTTC.

The sample holds one count of this clone. V and J are TRBV6-1 and TRBJ1-1; no reliable D call. The length of the CDR3 is 13 residues. Trimming took off 8 bases at V and 4 bases at J, with 14 bases between the two ends. CDR1 is MNHNS, CDR2 SASEGT, per germline. The CDR3 nucleotides read TGTGCCAGCCAAATCGATACGGGCACTGAAGCTTTCTTT. It codes for CASQIDTGTEAFF.

The J gene is TRBJ1-5, the V gene TRBV9; 7 bases line up with TRBD1. The CDR3 length is 14 residues. V dropped 3 bases and J dropped 6; count of bases not matched to a gene: 6. Germline-derived CDR1 and CDR2 are SGDLS and YYNGEE. In DNA, the CDR3 is TGTGCCAGCAGCGCCCTAGGGGGCGTTCAGCCCCAGCATTTT. Its protein is CASSALGGVQPQHF.

The chain uses TRBV4-1 and TRBJ2-5, with D perhaps TRBD2 (5 bases). Germline V gene sequence: CDR1 MGHRA, CDR2 YSYEKL. Trimming cost V 0 bases and J 5 bases, with 16 bases left between them. This CDR3 is built from 16 residues. The CDR3 sequence is CASSQDSTRGGETQYF. As DNA, the CDR3 is TGCGCCAGCAGCCAAGATTCCACTAGAGGCGGGGAGACCCAGTACTTC.

The rearrangement joins TRBV2 to TRBJ1-1; D is unresolved. Germline CDR1 is SNHLY and CDR2 is FYNNEI. The CDR3 is made up of 10 amino acids. Trimming removed 4 bases at V and 6 bases at J, with 3 bases between. CDR3 protein: CASSVAEAFF. The CDR3 region has the DNA TGTGCCAGCAGTGTCGCTGAAGCTTTCTTT.